These 5 T cell receptor beta chains were sequenced from one sample in a study of long-term antiretroviral therapy in people with HIV. It was version v3.0 of the immunoSEQ assay that was run at survey level. The assay was immunoSEQ multiplex PCR, and TCRdb's table has in-frame clones only and misses some. The sample lists 23,000 or so clones; 80% to 85% were seen once. Sequencing was performed on unsorted PBMCs, taken 0.1 years before starting antiretroviral therapy. The receptors derive from a man between 35 and 55 years old with HIV.

The chain couples TRBV27 to TRBJ2-3; the D call may be TRBD1 or TRBD2 (6 bases each). The CDR3 consists of 16 residues. The germline CDR1 and CDR2 sequences are MNHEY and SMNVEV (reference sequence). Trimming cost V 4 bases and J 8 bases, with 22 bases left between them. The chain's CDR3 is CASSSLGGSGIVTQYF. The CDR3 nucleotides read TGTGCCAGCAGTTCTCTAGGGGGGTCTGGTATAGTTACGCAGTATTTT.

This clone was seen only a few times. This CDR3 reads CASSSIGGVEAFF. Written as DNA, the CDR3 is TGTGCCAGCAGTTCCATAGGGGGGGTGGAAGCTTTCTTT. The chain employs TRBV28 and TRBJ1-1, with D perhaps TRBD1 (6 bases). Germline CDR1 and CDR2: MDHEN and SYDVKM. V was shortened by 4 bases and J by 8 bases, with 14 bases between the two germline ends. This CDR3 has 13 amino acids.

CDR3 sequence reads: CASMHREAREKLFF. The CDR3 nucleotides are TGTGCCAGCATGCATCGGGAGGCTCGGGAAAAACTGTTTTTT. V gene TRBV2 combines with J gene TRBJ1-4, with D hard to call. The CDR3 loop spans 14 amino acids. CDR1 is SNHLY and CDR2 is FYNNEI in the germline V gene. V was trimmed by 7 bases and J by 8 bases, leaving 17 bases between them.

The sample holds a few counts of this clone. The CDR3 reads CASSRAQGMEQPQHF. The CDR3 DNA reads TGTGCCAGCAGCCGCGCCCAGGGAATGGAACAGCCCCAGCATTTT. This rearrangement joins TRBV7-2 to TRBJ1-5; perhaps TRBD1 as D (5 bases). CDR3 length: 15 residues. The germline CDR1 and CDR2 sequences are SGHTA and FQGNSA. V lost 5 bases and J 7 bases, leaving 18 bases between the germline ends.

The chain carries TRBV6-5 and TRBJ1-6; TRBD1 matches at 7 bases. Trimming at V came to 4 bases and at J to 8 bases, leaving 8 bases not matched to a gene. The CDR3 spans 15 residues. The germline CDR1 and CDR2 sequences are MNHEY and SVGAGI. The CDR3 DNA is TGTGCCAGCAGTTTATCCCGGACAGGCTATTCACCCCTCCACTTT. It specifies CASSLSRTGYSPLHF.